This TCR beta chain was captured by sequencing in a study of cytomegalovirus exposure and HLA in healthy donors. General study points: It was assumed in the presence/absence analyses that sequencing depth was roughly uniform across donors. Accurate predictions that matched the HLA-A and HLA-B alleles of most subjects were reportedly made from TCR beta sequences. Published work reported that the classifier diagnosed cytomegalovirus status with high specificity and sensitivity.

As regards this clone: Its target is unknown.

Germline loops: CDR1 SGHNT, CDR2 YYREEE (reference sequence). The V and J ends lost 2 bases and 2 bases respectively, with 15 bases between them. The CDR3 has 16 amino acids. 60 Vbeta and 13 Jbeta primers were used in PCR. Data came from immunoSEQ multiplex PCR; TCRdb stores just in-frame clones and leaves some out. Here the sample spans 55,000 to 85,000 clones, around 86% being singletons. The chain couples TRBV5-4 to TRBJ2-3, with D maybe TRBD2 (6 bases). Sequencing was performed on PBMCs. The clonotype was recovered from a woman in her thirties in good health and CMV-seronegative. The CDR3 sequence: CASSFGASASTDTQYF. The CDR3 coding sequence is TGTGCCAGCAGCTTTGGGGCTAGCGCCTCCACAGATACGCAGTATTTT.